The 14 T cell receptor beta chains given below trace back to one sample, sequenced in a study of T cells in Graves' hyperthyroidism and ophthalmopathy. Amplification of TCR beta CDR3 regions was performed using RNA transcripts as template. A set of HTBI primers served as the primers for a first-round RT-PCR of the TCR CDR3. One entry per CDR3 protein results from TCRdb running MiXCR on the multiplex PCR reads. Here the sample spans approximately 380,000 distinct CDR3 sequences, about a fifth being singletons. Sequencing was performed on blood. The receptor source for this set is a woman aged 18-29 years with Graves' hyperthyroidism.

This clonotype was recorded a few times. The J gene is TRBJ1-6, the V gene TRBV7-9, with 7 bases identical to TRBD1. CDR3 length: 14 residues. Looked up from germline, CDR1 is SEHNR and CDR2 is FQNEAQ (reference sequence). The V segment lost 6 bases and the J segment 7 bases; nucleotides outside the gene matches: 6. In nucleotides, the CDR3 is TGTGCCAGCAGGACGGAGGGGGCGAATTCACCCCTCCACTTT. It translates to CASRTEGANSPLHF.

The J gene is TRBJ2-7, the V gene TRBV29-1; D may be TRBD2 (5 bases). The CDR3 contains 13 residues. Germline values: CDR1 SQVTM, CDR2 ANQGSEA. V dropped 7 bases and J dropped 6 bases, with 19 bases sitting between them. The CDR3 sequence: CSATRAPGSEQYF. CDR3 coding DNA: TGCAGCGCTACTAGGGCCCCGGGATCCGAGCAGTACTTC.

This clonotype was seen repeatedly, ten times or more. V is TRBV11-2 and J is TRBJ2-5; 7 bases line up with TRBD2. The CDR3 loop spans 13 amino acids. From germline, CDR1 is SGHAT and CDR2 FQNNGV. V trimming: 8 bases; J trimming: 7 bases; junction bases outside the gene matches: 10. This CDR3 reads CASSVAGSGTQYF. The CDR3 DNA reads TGTGCCAGCTCGGTAGCGGGCTCAGGGACCCAGTACTTC.

The table lists this clonotype with many counts. The chain uses TRBV20-1 and TRBJ1-2, with 7 bases aligning to TRBD1. Germline V gene data show CDR1 as DFQATT and CDR2 as SNEGSKA (reference sequence). This CDR3 has 14 amino acids. With 0 bases clipped from V and 6 bases from J, the junction kept 7 bases outside the gene matches. This CDR3 reads CSARDRQGEDGYTF. The CDR3 nucleotides are TGCAGTGCTAGAGATCGGCAGGGGGAGGATGGCTACACCTTC.

This clonotype was recorded at least ten times. This sequence joins TRBV6-5 and TRBJ1-6; TRBD1 agrees at 9 bases. In germline, CDR1 is MNHEY, CDR2 SVGAGI. The J segment lost 8 bases and the V segment lost 10 bases, leaving 9 bases of the junction unmatched. The CDR3 length is 14 residues. Here the CDR3 reads CATTSRTGDSPLHF. CDR3 bases: TGTGCCACCACTTCGCGGACAGGGGATTCACCCCTCCACTTT.

The sample holds a few counts of this clonotype. The chain carries TRBV5-1 and TRBJ2-2; 10 nucleotides line up with TRBD2. V was clipped by 3 bases and J by 4 bases; unmatched bases: 12. This CDR3 has 18 amino acids. Germline assignment: CDR1 SGHRS and CDR2 YFSETQ. This CDR3 reads CASSSKVLAGNPTGELFF. Written as DNA, the CDR3 is TGCGCCAGCAGCTCGAAGGTACTAGCGGGGAACCCCACCGGGGAGCTGTTTTTT.

The rearrangement links TRBV6-2 or TRBV6-3 to TRBJ1-1; no definite D call. Per the germline V gene, CDR1 is MNHEY and CDR2 is SVGEGT. The ends were cut back, 2 bases at V and 0 bases at J, with 13 bases in the middle. The CDR3 is 16 amino acids. The DNA for the CDR3 is TGTGCCAGCAGTTACGATCGGGTCTCTCTGAACACTGAAGCTTTCTTT. Its translation is CASSYDRVSLNTEAFF.

The rearrangement links TRBV12-3 or TRBV12-4 to TRBJ2-7; no definite D call. Trimming left V 1 base short and J 3 bases short, with 13 bases between. The CDR3 has 15 residues. CDR3 coding DNA: TGTGCCAGCAGTTTAGTTGGCCTAAGTAACTACGAGCAGTACTTC. Its protein is CASSLVGLSNYEQYF.

This clonotype was seen ten or more times. The chain has TRBV9 and TRBJ2-6; no clear D gene. This CDR3 contains 15 residues. Germline V CDR1 and CDR2: SGDLS, YYNGEE. V was clipped by 0 bases and J by 4 bases, with 8 bases between them. The CDR3 nucleotides read TGTGCCAGCAGCGTAGGCCTGCGGGGGGCCAACGTCCTGACTTTC. The encoded protein is CASSVGLRGANVLTF.

The table lists this clonotype with many counts. V is TRBV7-2 and J is TRBJ1-1; D perhaps matches TRBD1 (5 bases). Germline V gene data show CDR1 as SGHTA and CDR2 as FQGNSA. V was trimmed by 8 bases and J by 1 base, leaving 11 bases between them. This CDR3 region has 13 residues. CDR3 nucleotide sequence: TGTGCCAGCCTCCGGGGGTGGAACACTGAAGCTTTCTTT. This encodes CASLRGWNTEAFF.

For this clonotype: An end of the junction differs from the germline gene, which may be a read error. V is TRBV12-3 or TRBV12-4 and J is TRBJ1-5; possibly TRBD1 for D (5 bases). CDR3 size: 13 residues. The CDR3 DNA reads as TGTGCCAGCAGTGCCGTCAGGGCTCAGCCTCAGCATTTT. The encoded protein is CASSAVRAQPQHF.

This clonotype was counted ten times or more. The chain joins TRBV4-1 to TRBJ1-2; TRBD1 matches at 8 bases. CDR1 is MGHRA and CDR2 is YSYEKL in the germline V gene. After removal of 0 bases from V and 7 bases from J, the junction contained 10 bases not matched to a gene. The length of the CDR3 is 16 residues. The CDR3 region is CASSQEGQGALGGYTF. The CDR3 nucleotides are TGCGCCAGCAGCCAAGAAGGTCAGGGGGCATTAGGTGGCTACACCTTC.

This clonotype was observed at least ten times. The chain couples TRBV12-3 or TRBV12-4 to TRBJ2-4; no clear D gene. CDR3 length: 13 residues. The V and J ends lost 6 bases and 0 bases respectively, with 6 bases between them. Here the CDR3 reads CASRWRAKNIQYF. The CDR3 DNA is TGTGCCAGCAGGTGGCGAGCCAAAAACATTCAGTACTTC.

The sample holds many counts of this clonotype. CDR3 DNA sequence: TGCGCCAGCAGCCAAGCCGAATATCAGCCCCAGCATTTT. Translation: CASSQAEYQPQHF. The gene calls are TRBV4-1 and TRBJ1-5, with no clear D. Trimming left V 1 base short and J 5 bases short, with 6 bases between. The germline gives CDR1 MGHRA, CDR2 YSYEKL. This CDR3 comprises 13 residues.